This TCR beta chain was sequenced during a study of blood T cell repertoires in COVID-19. Study background: Sources were T cells, B-cell-depleted T cells, or PBMCs; the material itself was cDNA or gDNA.

This CDR3 contains 14 residues. The germline gives CDR1 MNHNY, CDR2 SVGAGI (reference sequence). Trimming pared 6 bases from V and 7 bases from J, leaving 19 bases between. Per the original data handling: From reference gene primer amplification, estimates of nucleated cell counts were derived. TCRdb keeps only in-frame clones here, not all; method: immunoSEQ multiplex PCR. V and J calls and clone size come straight from that table; D and trimming were deduced from the DNA. The table lists 150,000 to 200,000 clones, around 86% of them singletons, with 10% to 15% in the top ten. This clonotype originated in a man between 65 and 80 years old who had recovered from COVID-19. J is TRBJ2-7 and V is TRBV6-6; D is possibly TRBD2 (6 bases). Sequencing used peripheral blood. CDR3 residues: CASSAPTSQGEQYF. CDR3 bases: TGTGCCAGCAGCGCCCCGACTAGTCAGGGTGAGCAGTACTTC.